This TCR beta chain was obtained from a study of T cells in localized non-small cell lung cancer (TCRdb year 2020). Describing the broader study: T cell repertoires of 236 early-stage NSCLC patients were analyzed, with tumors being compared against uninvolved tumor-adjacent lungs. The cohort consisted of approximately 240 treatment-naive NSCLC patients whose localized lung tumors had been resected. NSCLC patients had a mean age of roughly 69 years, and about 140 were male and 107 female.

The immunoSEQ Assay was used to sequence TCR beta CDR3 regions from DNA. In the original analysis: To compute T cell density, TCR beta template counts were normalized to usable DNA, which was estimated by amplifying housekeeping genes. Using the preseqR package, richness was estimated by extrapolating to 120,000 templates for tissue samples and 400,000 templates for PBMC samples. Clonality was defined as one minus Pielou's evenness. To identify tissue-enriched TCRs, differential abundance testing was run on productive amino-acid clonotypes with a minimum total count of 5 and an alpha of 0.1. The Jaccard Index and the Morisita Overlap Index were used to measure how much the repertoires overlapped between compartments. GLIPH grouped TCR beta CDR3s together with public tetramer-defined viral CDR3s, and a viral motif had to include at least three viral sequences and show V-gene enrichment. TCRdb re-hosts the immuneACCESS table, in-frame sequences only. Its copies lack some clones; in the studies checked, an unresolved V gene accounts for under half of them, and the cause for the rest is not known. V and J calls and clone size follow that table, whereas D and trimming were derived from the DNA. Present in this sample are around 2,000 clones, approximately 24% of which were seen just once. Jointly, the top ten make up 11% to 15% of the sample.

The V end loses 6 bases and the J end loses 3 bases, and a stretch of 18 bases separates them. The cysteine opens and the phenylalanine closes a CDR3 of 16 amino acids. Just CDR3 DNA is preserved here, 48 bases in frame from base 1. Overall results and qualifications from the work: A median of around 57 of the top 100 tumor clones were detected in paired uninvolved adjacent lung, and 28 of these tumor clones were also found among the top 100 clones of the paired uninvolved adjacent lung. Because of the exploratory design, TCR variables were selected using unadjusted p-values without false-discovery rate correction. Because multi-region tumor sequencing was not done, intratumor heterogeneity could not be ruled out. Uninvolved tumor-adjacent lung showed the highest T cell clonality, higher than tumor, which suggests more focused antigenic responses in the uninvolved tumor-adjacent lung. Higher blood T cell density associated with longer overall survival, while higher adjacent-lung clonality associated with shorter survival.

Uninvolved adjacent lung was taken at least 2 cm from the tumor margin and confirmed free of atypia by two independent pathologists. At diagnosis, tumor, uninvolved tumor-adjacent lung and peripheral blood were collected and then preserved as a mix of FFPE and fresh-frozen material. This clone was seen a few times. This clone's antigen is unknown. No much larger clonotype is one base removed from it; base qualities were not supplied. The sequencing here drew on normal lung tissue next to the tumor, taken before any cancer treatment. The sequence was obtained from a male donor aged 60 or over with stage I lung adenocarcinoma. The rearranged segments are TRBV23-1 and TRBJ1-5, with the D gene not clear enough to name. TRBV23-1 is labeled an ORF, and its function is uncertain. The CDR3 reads CASSQDDTIYNQPQHF. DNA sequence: TGCGCCAGCAGCCAAGACGACACGATATACAATCAGCCCCAGCATTTT.